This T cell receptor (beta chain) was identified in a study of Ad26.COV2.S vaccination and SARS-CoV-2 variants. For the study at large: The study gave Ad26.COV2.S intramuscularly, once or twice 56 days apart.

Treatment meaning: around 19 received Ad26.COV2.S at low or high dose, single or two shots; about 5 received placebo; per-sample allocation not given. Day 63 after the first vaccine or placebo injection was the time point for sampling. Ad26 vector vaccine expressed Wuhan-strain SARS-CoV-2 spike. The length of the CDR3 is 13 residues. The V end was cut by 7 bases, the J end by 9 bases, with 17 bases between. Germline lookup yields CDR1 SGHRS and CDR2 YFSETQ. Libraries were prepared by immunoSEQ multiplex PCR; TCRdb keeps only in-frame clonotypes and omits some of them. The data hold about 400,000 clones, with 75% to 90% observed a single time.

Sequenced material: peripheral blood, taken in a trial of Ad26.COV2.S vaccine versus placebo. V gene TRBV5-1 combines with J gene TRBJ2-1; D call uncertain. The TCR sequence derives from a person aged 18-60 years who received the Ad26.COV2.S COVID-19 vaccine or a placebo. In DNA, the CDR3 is TGCGCCAGCGGAACTGAGCCCGGCGGTGAGCAGTTCTTC. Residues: CASGTEPGGEQFF.